The following is a T cell receptor (beta chain) sequence with its context. Its matching antigen is unknown. The data are from a study of T cells in localized non-small cell lung cancer. Assay: immunoSEQ multiplex PCR; the TCRdb copy retains only in-frame clones and omits some. The sample records about 59,000 clones, around 90% being singletons. Study outcomes and limitations: A median of approximately 60 of the top 100 tumor clones appeared in adjacent lung, which was paired and uninvolved. Higher T cell density in the blood was associated with longer overall survival, whereas higher adjacent-lung clonality associated with shorter survival. Sequencing was restricted to one tumor region; therefore, heterogeneity remains possible.

The J segment lost 6 bases and the V segment lost 0 bases, leaving 4 bases of the junction unmatched. The CDR3 loop spans 16 amino acids. CDR1 and CDR2 (germline): LGHNA, YSLEER. The sequence came from a man aged 40-75 years with stage I squamous cell lung carcinoma. This chain connects TRBV4-3 to TRBJ2-3, with 12 bases that match TRBD2. The sample in question was peripheral blood, obtained before any cancer treatment. Here the CDR3 reads CASSQDLAGGPDTQYF. Written as DNA, the CDR3 is TGCGCCAGCAGCCAAGATCTAGCGGGAGGGCCCGATACGCAGTATTTT.